This is a list of T cell receptor beta chains from one sample in a study of blood T cell repertoires in COVID-19. The table came from immunoSEQ multiplex PCR; TCRdb's copy has only in-frame clones and leaves some out. The sample has roughly 200,000 clones, about 76% seen once. Sequencing was done on a sample of peripheral blood. The receptor source for this set is a woman aged 40 to 49 with COVID-19, enrolled during active disease. The CDR3 runs from the conserved cysteine through the conserved F or W. Expanded clones are given a class, and other clones once, few, many or no size at all.

CDR3aa: CASTWSATNEKLFF
abundance: once
j_gene: TRBJ1-4
v_gene: TRBV6-5

CDR3aa: CASSDGQGARVGGANVLTF
abundance: .
j_gene: TRBJ2-6
v_gene: TRBV6-4

CDR3aa: CASSQVRWKQVPTNEQFF
abundance: few
j_gene: TRBJ2-1
v_gene: TRBV3-1/TRBV3-2

CDR3aa: CASSVSSGGGQGQETQYF
abundance: .
j_gene: TRBJ2-5
v_gene: TRBV9

CDR3aa: CASSLEGLTEAFF
abundance: few
j_gene: TRBJ1-1
v_gene: TRBV5-1

CDR3aa: CASSLMAGDQPQHF
abundance: .
j_gene: TRBJ1-5
v_gene: TRBV7-9

CDR3aa: CASSLEYLQTDTQYF
abundance: once
j_gene: TRBJ2-3
v_gene: TRBV7-2

CDR3aa: CASSLGQGEETQYF
abundance: .
j_gene: TRBJ2-5
v_gene: TRBV11-2

CDR3aa: CASSPRGTTDTQYF
abundance: many
j_gene: TRBJ2-3
v_gene: TRBV7-3

CDR3aa: CASSYSGQGTDTQYF
abundance: .
j_gene: TRBJ2-3
v_gene: TRBV6-5

CDR3aa: CASSFRGPREKLFF
abundance: .
j_gene: TRBJ1-4
v_gene: TRBV6-5

CDR3aa: CAISDEGRANEKLFF
abundance: .
j_gene: TRBJ1-4
v_gene: TRBV10-3

CDR3aa: CATSDSNLGTGGIYEQFF
abundance: .
j_gene: TRBJ2-1
v_gene: TRBV24-1

CDR3aa: CASSIERTDTQYF
abundance: .
j_gene: TRBJ2-3
v_gene: TRBV19

CDR3aa: CASSQTGNEQFF
abundance: .
j_gene: TRBJ2-1
v_gene: TRBV3-1/TRBV3-2

CDR3aa: CASSETGNRLYEKLFF
abundance: .
j_gene: TRBJ1-4
v_gene: TRBV25-1

CDR3aa: CASSDETGGNEKLFF
abundance: .
j_gene: TRBJ1-4
v_gene: TRBV6-1

CDR3aa: CASSLAGGHNSPLHF
abundance: .
j_gene: TRBJ1-6
v_gene: TRBV5-5

CDR3aa: CASSQDFSAGFHVRGYTF
abundance: .
j_gene: TRBJ1-2
v_gene: TRBV4-3

CDR3aa: CAISGGEETQYF
abundance: .
j_gene: TRBJ2-5
v_gene: TRBV10-3

CDR3aa: CASSLGGVYNEQFF
abundance: .
j_gene: TRBJ2-1
v_gene: TRBV7-6

CDR3aa: CATSDSPGLAGTVGADTQYF
abundance: .
j_gene: TRBJ2-3
v_gene: TRBV24-1

CDR3aa: CASRGAGALRETQYF
abundance: few
j_gene: TRBJ2-5
v_gene: TRBV19

CDR3aa: CASTRDTLNEQFF
abundance: .
j_gene: TRBJ2-1
v_gene: TRBV10-1

CDR3aa: CASRPGTSLVSSYNEQFF
abundance: .
j_gene: TRBJ2-1
v_gene: TRBV3-1/TRBV3-2

CDR3aa: CASSSLAGSSGANVLTF
abundance: .
j_gene: TRBJ2-6
v_gene: TRBV7-6

CDR3aa: CASSLGGGQAFYGYTF
abundance: .
j_gene: TRBJ1-2
v_gene: TRBV28

CDR3aa: CAWSTNSGLGYTF
abundance: .
j_gene: TRBJ1-2
v_gene: TRBV30

CDR3aa: CASVRLAGGEQFF
abundance: .
j_gene: TRBJ2-1
v_gene: TRBV6-5

CDR3aa: CASSSTGTIQETQYF
abundance: .
j_gene: TRBJ2-5
v_gene: TRBV19

CDR3aa: CASSVGSGTEAFF
abundance: .
j_gene: TRBJ1-1
v_gene: TRBV7-9

CDR3aa: CAISGSGTGIKAFF
abundance: .
j_gene: TRBJ1-1
v_gene: TRBV10-3

CDR3aa: CASSPTGNQPQHF
abundance: .
j_gene: TRBJ1-5
v_gene: TRBV3-1/TRBV3-2

CDR3aa: CASSLETSGPDTQYF
abundance: .
j_gene: TRBJ2-3
v_gene: TRBV7-2

CDR3aa: CASSVARSGGNGDGYTF
abundance: .
j_gene: TRBJ1-2
v_gene: TRBV9

CDR3aa: CASSQAQGRVDQPQHF
abundance: .
j_gene: TRBJ1-5
v_gene: TRBV4-2

CDR3aa: CASSSSGRARDYEQYF
abundance: .
j_gene: TRBJ2-7
v_gene: TRBV19

CDR3aa: CASAEGRNNEQFF
abundance: once
j_gene: TRBJ2-1
v_gene: TRBV2

CDR3aa: CASSRRLAGVNYIQYF
abundance: .
j_gene: TRBJ2-4
v_gene: TRBV18